This T cell receptor beta chain stems from a study of OX40 agonist ivuxolimab in advanced cancers. Overall study context: Dose-escalation patients had hepatocellular carcinoma, melanoma, renal cell or head and neck cancer.

The method was immunoSEQ multiplex PCR; TCRdb's version includes in-frame clones alone and lacks a portion of them. The data show about 80,000 clones, around four fifths seen once. The CDR3 consists of 12 residues. Germline V gene data show CDR1 as SNHLY and CDR2 as FYNNEI. V lost 4 bases to trimming and J lost 6 bases, with 9 bases between them. The TCR originated in an adult with an advanced solid tumor such as melanoma, head and neck, liver or kidney cancer. The specimen comprised CD4+ or CD8+ T cells sorted from blood, sampled in a trial of the OX40 agonist ivuxolimab. V usage is TRBV2 and J usage is TRBJ1-2, with D tentatively TRBD1 (5 bases). CDR3 DNA sequence: TGTGCCAGCAGTGGGGACGGGGATGGCTACACCTTC. This sequence encodes CASSGDGDGYTF.